Listed below are T cell receptor beta chains from one sample, sequenced in a study of blood T cell repertoires in COVID-19. Data came from immunoSEQ multiplex PCR; TCRdb stores just in-frame clones and leaves some out. The top ten hold about 6.9% of the sample, which has more than 95,000 clones, over 75% seen once. The sample was peripheral blood. The origin of the receptors is an elderly man with active or convalescent COVID-19. CDR3s include the opening cysteine and the closing phenylalanine or tryptophan. D genes are given only for firm matches. Not all rows give a size; the values are once, few, many and, for expanded clones, a class.

j_call clone_size v_call d_call cdr3_aa cdr3_nt
TRBJ1-3 - TRBV7-2 - CASSLPGVSGNTIYF TGTGCCAGCAGCTTACCAGGGGTCTCTGGAAACACCATATATTTT
TRBJ2-7 - TRBV6-5 - CASSSPREFTYEQYF TGTGCCAGCAGTTCGCCCAGGGAATTCACCTACGAGCAGTACTTC
TRBJ2-5 - TRBV11-3 - CASSFSTQETQYF TGTGCCAGCAGCTTTTCTACCCAAGAGACCCAGTACTTC
TRBJ2-1 - TRBV21-1 - CASSARTSGRMSYNEQFF TGTGCCAGCAGCGCTAGGACTAGCGGGAGGATGTCCTACAATGAGCAGTTCTTC
TRBJ2-7 - TRBV14 TRBD2 CASSQERVAGSQYF TGTGCCAGCAGCCAAGAACGGGTAGCGGGATCACAGTACTTC
TRBJ1-2 - TRBV11-2 TRBD1 CASSHVGTGIEVDYGYTF TGTGCCAGCAGCCACGTCGGGACAGGGATCGAGGTGGACTATGGCTACACCTTC
TRBJ2-5 once TRBV19 TRBD2 CASSILTSLETQYF TGTGCCAGTAGTATTTTGACTAGCCTGGAGACCCAGTACTTC
TRBJ1-1 - TRBV7-2 TRBD1 CASSLGQGAWNTEAFF TGTGCCAGCAGCTTGGGACAGGGGGCATGGAACACTGAAGCTTTCTTT
TRBJ2-2 few TRBV5-4 - CASSSGVGDGELFF TGTGCCAGCAGCTCCGGGGTGGGTGACGGGGAGCTGTTTTTT
TRBJ1-5 - TRBV5-8 TRBD1 CASSMRGGQGASQPQHF TGTGCCAGCAGCATGCGGGGGGGACAGGGGGCAAGTCAGCCCCAGCATTTT
TRBJ2-3 once TRBV2 TRBD2 CASRRLAGADTQYF TGTGCCAGCAGGAGGCTAGCGGGAGCTGATACGCAGTATTTT